The T cell receptor (beta chain) under discussion was sequenced for a study of neurological immune-mediated disorders. Study in general: A relapsing-remitting course was seen in about 90% of the 34 multiple sclerosis patients and a secondary progressive course in 3.

Comment on this clonotype: What it recognizes is unknown.

V was cut by 0 bases and J by 5 bases, with 5 bases left in between. From germline, CDR1 is SGHRS and CDR2 YFSETQ. The length of the CDR3 is 13 residues. A single record per CDR3 protein comes from TCRdb applying MiXCR to the 5' RACE reads. Altogether tens of thousands of distinct CDR3 sequences are present, less than 5.5% being singletons, with the ten largest covering approximately 7%. Broader study findings: While HTLV-1-associated myelopathy showed the greatest TCR clonal expansion, multiple sclerosis showed the least, falling below healthy controls. For the multiple sclerosis repertoire cluster, no association with any clinical or MRI feature was found.

The receptor comes from a young man with multiple sclerosis. The source material was PBMCs. V is TRBV5-1 and J is TRBJ2-2; D is ambiguous. This CDR3 is CASSLAPTGELFF. The DNA of the CDR3 is TGCGCCAGCAGCTTGGCTCCAACCGGGGAGCTGTTTTTT.